The 20 T cell receptor beta chains below come from one sample, sequenced in a study of CXCR3-negative and CXCR3-positive naive CD8 T cells. Researchers prepared the TRB cDNA libraries using 5' RACE with UMI labels. TCRdb re-called the 5' RACE reads and gives one entry per CDR3 protein, without DNA. The listing contains 55,000 to 70,000 distinct CDR3 sequences. The sequenced sample consisted of memory CD8+ T cells from blood. These TCRs come from a human donor in good health. Some clones in this sample may be carry-over from other donors' samples.

V gene TRBV28 combines with J gene TRBJ2-7; the D call from TCRdb, TRBD1, cannot be confirmed without DNA. The germline V gene encodes CDR1 MDHEN and CDR2 SYDVKM. This CDR3 has 14 residues. The CDR3 region is CASRAPGQTSEQYF.

CDR3 loop: CASSLLADSYEQYF. The chain recombines TRBV13 with TRBJ2-7; TCRdb calls TRBD1, which cannot be checked without DNA. The CDR3 totals 14 residues. Germline V gene data show CDR1 as PRHDT and CDR2 as FYEKMQ (reference sequence).

This chain connects TRBV29-1 to TRBJ2-1; TCRdb names TRBD1, which stays unverified in the absence of DNA. There are 14 residues in the CDR3. Per germline, CDR1 SQVTM and CDR2 ANQGSEA. The CDR3 here is CSVTGTEIYNEQFF.

V and J are TRBV20-1 and TRBJ2-2; TCRdb lists TRBD2, though no DNA is available to test this call. Germline V lookup: CDR1 DFQATT, CDR2 SNEGSKA (reference sequence). The CDR3 contains 14 residues. The CDR3 spells CSARDSGEAGELFF.

The chain carries TRBV13 and TRBJ1-1; TCRdb proposes TRBD1, but this gene call is untestable without DNA. Germline loops: CDR1 PRHDT, CDR2 FYEKMQ (reference sequence). CDR3 length: 13 residues. CDR3 sequence: CASSLSPGAEAFF. Complete variable domain (other parts from reference TRBV13 and TRBJ1-1): AAGVIQSPRHLIKEKRETATLKCYPIPRHDTVYWYQQGPGQDPQFLISFYEKMQSDKGSIPDRFSAQQFSDYHSELNMSSLELGDSALYFCASSLSPGAEAFFGQGTRLTVV.

The genes are TRBV5-1 and TRBJ1-1; with no DNA, the TCRdb D assignment of TRBD1 cannot be verified. Per the germline V gene, CDR1 is SGHRS and CDR2 is YFSETQ. The CDR3 consists of 15 residues. The CDR3 here is CASSSGSAMNTEAFF.

CDR3 loop: CASSLSPRWGLAYGYTF. The J gene is TRBJ1-2, the V gene TRBV27; TCRdb lists TRBD1, though no DNA is available to test this call. Germline CDR1 reads MNHEY; CDR2 reads SMNVEV (reference sequence). This CDR3 contains 17 residues.

The chain combines TRBV19 with TRBJ1-6; TCRdb lists TRBD1, though no DNA is available to test this call. Germline assignment: CDR1 LNHDA and CDR2 SQIVND (reference sequence). The CDR3 extends over 18 amino acids. CDR3 amino acids: CASSIDAVGEGFNSPLHF.

J is TRBJ2-1 and V is TRBV29-1; TCRdb returns TRBD2, unconfirmable since there is no DNA. The CDR3 loop spans 16 amino acids. Germline CDR1 is SQVTM and CDR2 is ANQGSEA. The CDR3 region is CSVTTLPGLASDEQFF.

This chain joins TRBV6-2 or TRBV6-3 and TRBJ2-7; TCRdb designates TRBD2, a call that cannot be tested without DNA. The CDR3 contains 14 residues. In germline, CDR1 is MNHEY, CDR2 SVGEGT. CDR3 residues: CASEGGALSYEQYF.

The rearrangement joins TRBV6-6 to TRBJ1-6; TCRdb proposes TRBD1, but this gene call is untestable without DNA. Germline-derived CDR1 and CDR2 are MNHNY and SVGAGI (reference sequence). The CDR3 extends over 17 amino acids. CDR3 protein: CASSYPTGEVYNSPLHF.

The chain carries TRBV7-2 and TRBJ2-7; TCRdb's D gene call, TRBD1, goes unchecked for lack of DNA. Germline V CDR1 and CDR2: SGHTA, FQGNSA. The CDR3 spans 13 residues. The CDR3 here is CASSPGVSYEQYF.

This sequence joins TRBV4-1 and TRBJ2-3. The CDR3 runs to 16 residues. The germline gives CDR1 MGHRA, CDR2 YSYEKL. The CDR3 sequence is CASSQDPSDFTDTQYF.

V usage is TRBV12-3 or TRBV12-4 and J usage is TRBJ2-3. The CDR3 sequence is 15 residues long. This CDR3 reads CASSIAGYSTDTQYF.

This CDR3 reads CASIATGGSAGSLKLFF. The chain carries TRBV28 and TRBJ1-4; TCRdb lists TRBD1, though no DNA is available to test this call. The CDR3 has 17 amino acids. Germline V gene data show CDR1 as MDHEN and CDR2 as SYDVKM.

This sequence joins TRBV28 and TRBJ2-7; TCRdb selects TRBD2, and the lack of DNA leaves this call unchecked. The CDR3 is 13 residues long. Per germline, CDR1 MDHEN and CDR2 SYDVKM. The CDR3 here is CASSLEGSYEQYF. Using reference TRBV28 and TRBJ2-7 for the parts outside the CDR3, the full variable domain is DVKVTQSSRYLVKRTGEKVFLECVQDMDHENMFWYRQDPGLGLRLIYFSYDVKMKEKGDIPEGYSVSREKKERFSLILESASTNQTSMYLCASSLEGSYEQYFGPGTRLTVT.

The rearrangement uses TRBV7-9 and TRBJ2-1; TCRdb's D call of TRBD1 is untestable without DNA. The CDR3 runs 17 residues. Germline V CDR1 and CDR2: SEHNR, FQNEAQ (reference sequence). CDR3 sequence reads: CASSSRLGRSSYNEQFF.

CDR3 sequence: CASSIGQALGDAFF. This chain joins TRBV13 and TRBJ1-1. The CDR3 has 14 amino acids. Germline V gene lookup returns CDR1 PRHDT and CDR2 FYEKMQ (reference sequence).

The genes are TRBV25-1 and TRBJ1-2; TCRdb picks TRBD1, but there is no DNA to check that call. Germline V gene sequence: CDR1 MGHDK, CDR2 SYGVNS. The CDR3 length is 14 residues. CDR3 residues: CASSSPGWSYGYTF.

Here the CDR3 reads CASSQLGTGNTEAFF. V usage is TRBV14 and J usage is TRBJ1-1; TCRdb names TRBD1, which stays unverified in the absence of DNA. CDR1 is SGHDN, CDR2 FVKESK, per germline. The CDR3 loop spans 15 amino acids.